One and the same sample provided the 21 T cell receptor beta chains below, sequenced in a study of OX40 agonist ivuxolimab in advanced cancers. Using immunoSEQ multiplex PCR, the repertoire was profiled, and TCRdb retains in-frame clones only, with some absent. In the table there are approximately 40,000 clones, 90% of which are singletons. Here the sequenced sample was CD4+ or CD8+ T cells sorted from blood, taken in a trial of the OX40 agonist ivuxolimab. These TCRs come from an adult with an advanced solid tumor such as melanoma, head and neck, liver or kidney cancer.

The genes are TRBV5-4 and TRBJ1-2; D uncertain. This CDR3 is 14 amino acids long. CDR1 and CDR2 from the germline V gene are SGHNT and YYREEE (reference sequence). V lost 4 bases and J 4 bases, leaving 14 bases between the germline ends. CDR3 DNA: TGTGCCAGCAGCCCTCAGGTGGTTGGCTATGGCTACACCTTC. As protein: CASSPQVVGYGYTF. The full variable domain, its missing parts supplied by reference TRBV5-4 and TRBJ1-2, is ETGVTQSPTHLIKTRGQQVTLRCSSQSGHNTVSWYQQALGQGPQFIFQYYREEENGRGNFPPRFSGLQFPNYSSELNVNALELDDSALYLCASSPQVVGYGYTFGSGTRLTVV.

The chain uses TRBV5-1 and TRBJ1-1; no clear D gene. This CDR3 has 13 residues. Trimming cost V 5 bases and J 4 bases, with 12 bases left between them. The V gene's germline CDR1 is SGHRS and CDR2 YFSETQ. The chain's CDR3 is CASSPLGGTEAFF. Written as DNA, the CDR3 is TGCGCCAGCAGTCCCCTGGGCGGCACTGAAGCTTTCTTT.

In this sample, this clone turned up once. The rearrangement joins TRBV5-1 to TRBJ2-3, with D possibly being TRBD2 (6 bases). This CDR3 contains 14 residues. V lost 4 bases and J lost 2, with 11 bases in between. CDR1 is SGHRS and CDR2 is YFSETQ in the germline V gene. The CDR3 sequence: CASSVGTATDTQYF. The CDR3 region has the DNA TGCGCCAGCAGCGTCGGGACTGCCACAGATACGCAGTATTTT.

The chain is built from TRBV10-3 and TRBJ1-1; D call uncertain. V gave up 4 bases and J gave up 1 base, with 22 bases separating them. Germline CDR1 reads ENHRY; CDR2 reads SYGVKD. This CDR3 has 18 residues. Here the CDR3 DNA reads TGTGCCATCAGTGGCGGATTAATACGGACCTTGGGGAACACTGAAGCTTTCTTT. This sequence encodes CAISGGLIRTLGNTEAFF.

The chain employs TRBV5-4 and TRBJ1-2, with 7 positions matching TRBD1. V gave up 5 bases and J gave up 0 bases; unmatched junction bases: 10. CDR3 length: 16 residues. The germline V gene has CDR1 SGHNT and CDR2 YYREEE (reference sequence). The CDR3, as DNA: TGTGCCAGCAGTCCTGGACAGGATCGTCCTAACTATGGCTACACCTTC. Translating it yields CASSPGQDRPNYGYTF.

This clone was seen a handful of times. This sequence joins TRBV14 and TRBJ2-5, with 10 bases lining up with TRBD1. V trimming: 1 base; J trimming: 5 bases; junction bases outside the gene matches: 4. CDR1 and CDR2 from the germline V gene are SGHDN and FVKESK. The CDR3 runs 15 residues. CDR3 sequence: CASSQGQGARETQYF. The CDR3 DNA follows: TGTGCCAGCAGCCAAGGACAGGGGGCCCGGGAGACCCAGTACTTC.

The genes are TRBV18 and TRBJ1-4; D might be TRBD1 (5 bases). V was trimmed by 2 bases and J by 4 bases, leaving 20 bases between them. Germline CDR1 and CDR2: KGHSH and LQKENI. CDR3 size: 18 residues. CDR3 coding DNA: TGTGCCAGCTCACCAGGGACGGGTTCCTTCGACAATAATGAAAAACTGTTTTTT. Translating gives CASSPGTGSFDNNEKLFF.

The chain couples TRBV7-9 to TRBJ1-4; 10 bases are shared with TRBD1. The CDR3 consists of 16 residues. Trimming took 5 bases from V and 5 from J; bases not matched to a gene: 8. Germline V CDR1 and CDR2: SEHNR, FQNEAQ (reference sequence). The CDR3 DNA is TGTGCCAGCAGCCCAGCCCCGGGACAGGGGAATGAAAAACTGTTTTTT. Protein product: CASSPAPGQGNEKLFF. Variable domain in full (rest from reference TRBV7-9 and TRBJ1-4): DTGVSQNPRHKITKRGQNVTFRCDPISEHNRLYWYRQTLGQGPEFLTYFQNEAQLEKSRLLSDRFSAERPKGSFSTLEIQRTEQGDSAMYLCASSPAPGQGNEKLFFGSGTQLSVL.

The chain uses TRBV11-3 and TRBJ2-5, with 9 bases lining up with TRBD1. The CDR3 is 16 amino acids. CDR1 is SGHNT, CDR2 YENEEA, per germline. Trimming took 1 base from V and 0 from J; bases not matched to a gene: 3. CDR3 sequence reads: CASSLGGDRDQETQYF. DNA of the CDR3: TGTGCCAGCAGCTTAGGTGGGGACAGGGACCAAGAGACCCAGTACTTC. Full variable domain (remainder filled in from reference TRBV11-3 and TRBJ2-5): EAGVVQSPRYKIIEKKQPVAFWCNPISGHNTLYWYLQNLGQGPELLIRYENEEAVDDSQLPKDRFSAERLKGVDSTLKIQPAELGDSAVYLCASSLGGDRDQETQYFGPGTRLLVL.

The rearrangement uses TRBV29-1 and TRBJ1-4, with a weak D call TRBD1 (5 bases). V lost 2 bases to trimming and J lost 8 bases, with 12 bases between them. The germline gives CDR1 SQVTM, CDR2 ANQGSEA. The CDR3 has 13 amino acids. CDR3 sequence (DNA): TGCAGCGTTGAAAGGCAGGGAGTAGAAAAACTGTTTTTT. It codes for CSVERQGVEKLFF.

The chain uses TRBV2 and TRBJ2-4; TRBD2 aligns across 13 bases. Trimming took 6 bases from V and 8 from J; bases not matched to a gene: 7. There are 15 residues in the CDR3. From germline, CDR1 is SNHLY and CDR2 FYNNEI. CDR3: CASSDRTSGSYIQYF. Here the CDR3 DNA reads TGTGCCAGCAGCGATAGGACTAGCGGGAGCTACATTCAGTACTTC. The complete variable domain, with remaining parts taken from reference TRBV2 and TRBJ2-4, reads EPEVTQTPSHQVTQMGQEVILRCVPISNHLYFYWYRQILGQKVEFLVSFYNNEISEKSEIFDDQFSVERPDGSNFTLKIRSTKLEDSAMYFCASSDRTSGSYIQYFGAGTRLSVL.

This rearrangement joins TRBV9 to TRBJ2-7; 10 positions agree with TRBD2. Losses at the gene ends were 2 bases for V and 2 bases for J; bases not matched to a gene: 7. The germline V gene encodes CDR1 SGDLS and CDR2 YYNGEE. This CDR3 contains 16 residues. This chain's CDR3 is CASSVGAGGFPYEQYF. The CDR3 DNA reads TGTGCCAGCAGCGTCGGAGCGGGAGGGTTCCCCTACGAGCAGTACTTC.

This chain uses TRBV30 with TRBJ1-1, with 12 bases lining up with TRBD1. The CDR3 extends over 13 amino acids. Unmatched junction bases numbered 9, after V lost 5 bases and J lost 11 bases. Per germline, CDR1 GTSNPN and CDR2 SVGIG (reference sequence). CDR3 sequence: CAWDRDRGRSAFF. For the CDR3, the DNA is TGTGCCTGGGACCGGGACAGGGGGCGATCGGCTTTCTTT.

In this sample, this clone turned up a few times. CDR3 nucleotide sequence: TGTGCCAGCAGCCCCCTTCGGGAGAACACCGGGGAGCTGTTTTTT. Protein: CASSPLRENTGELFF. This chain links TRBV4-2 with TRBJ2-2; TRBD2 might be the D (5 bases). CDR3 length equals 15 residues. Looked up from germline, CDR1 is LGHNA and CDR2 is YNFKEQ. V was shortened by 4 bases and J by 1 base, with 10 bases between the two germline ends.

The V call is TRBV11-2, the J call TRBJ2-2; 8 bases agree with TRBD1. CDR1 is SGHAT, CDR2 FQNNGV, per germline. The CDR3 spans 15 residues. Trimming removed 5 bases from V and 6 bases from J; junction bases left unmatched: 8. The CDR3 nucleotides are TGTGCCAGCAGCCCGGGGGACAGGTGGTCCGGGGAGCTGTTTTTT. Its translation: CASSPGDRWSGELFF.

The CDR3 DNA is TGTGCCAGCCAGAGAGGGACTAGCGGGAGGGGTGAGCAGTTCTTC. It yields the protein CASQRGTSGRGEQFF. This chain joins TRBV28 and TRBJ2-1, with TRBD2 matching over 16 bases. CDR1 and CDR2 from the germline V gene are MDHEN and SYDVKM. J was trimmed by 9 bases and V by 8 bases; bases with no gene match: 7. There are 15 residues in the CDR3.

Only a few counts were recorded for this clone. The chain carries TRBV9 and TRBJ1-1; no clear D. The CDR3 is 13 residues long. The V gene's germline CDR1 is SGDLS and CDR2 YYNGEE. Trimming cost V 5 bases and J 0 bases, with 8 bases left between them. The CDR3 is CASRGSMNTEAFF. DNA of the CDR3: TGTGCCAGCAGGGGGAGTATGAACACTGAAGCTTTCTTT.

The chain has TRBV5-1 and TRBJ2-3, with 12 bases matching TRBD2. V shed 4 bases and J 6 bases; nucleotides not matched to a gene: 3. From germline, CDR1 is SGHRS and CDR2 YFSETQ. The CDR3 has 14 amino acids. The CDR3: CASSAGTSGDTQYF. The CDR3 region has the DNA TGCGCCAGCAGCGCCGGGACTAGCGGGGATACGCAGTATTTT.

The J gene is TRBJ2-7, the V gene TRBV18; a weak D match, TRBD1 (7 bases). The CDR3 is 14 amino acids. The germline CDR1 and CDR2 sequences are KGHSH and LQKENI. Trimming shortened V by 3 bases and J by 1 base, and 10 bases separated the two germline ends. DNA of the CDR3: TGTGCCAGCTCACCCCCAGGGGGGTCCTACGAGCAGTACTTC. Translated, it gives CASSPPGGSYEQYF.

The genes are TRBV18 and TRBJ2-3, with 7 nucleotides matching TRBD2. CDR3 length: 15 residues. Germline values: CDR1 KGHSH, CDR2 LQKENI. Trimming at V came to 3 bases and at J to 6 bases, leaving 9 bases not matched to a gene. This CDR3 reads CASSPPGLPGDTQYF. The CDR3 coding sequence is TGTGCCAGCTCACCTCCGGGACTACCGGGGGATACGCAGTATTTT.

The J gene is TRBJ2-1, the V gene TRBV7-9; D ambiguous. The CDR3 length is 11 residues. Trimming took 7 bases from V and 5 from J, leaving 6 bases between them. Germline V gene lookup returns CDR1 SEHNR and CDR2 FQNEAQ (reference sequence). CDR3 nucleotides: TGTGCCAGCACCCTCGACAATGAGCAGTTCTTC. This gives the protein CASTLDNEQFF.